This TCR beta chain was observed in a study of cytomegalovirus exposure and HLA in healthy donors. The CDR3 length is 12 residues. Looked up from germline, CDR1 is SNHLY and CDR2 is FYNNEI. Deletions cut 8 bases from V and 3 bases from J, with 11 bases between. Here immunoSEQ multiplex PCR was the method, and the copy in TCRdb shows in-frame clones only, minus some. The table shows about 130,000 clones, with 89% occurring only once. The receptor was isolated from a woman aged 18-29 years in good health and CMV-seronegative. Specimen: PBMCs. J is TRBJ2-7 and V is TRBV2; no clear D. CDR3: CASLVQNYEQYV. CDR3 bases: TGTGCCAGCTTGGTACAAAACTACGAGCAGTACGTC.